The sequence of this TCR beta chain was determined in a study of blood T cell repertoires in COVID-19. Across the whole study: Sites across the United States, Italy and Spain contributed samples from acute and convalescent COVID-19.

The junction had 4 bases not matched to a gene; V was cut back by 3 bases and J by 2 bases. CDR3 length: 14 amino acids. Germline V gene sequence: CDR1 SGHKS, CDR2 YYEKEE (reference sequence). Self-reported history from a screening survey and questionnaire set each donor's cohort. The count of this clone is one. Method: immunoSEQ multiplex PCR; TCRdb's copy keeps in-frame clones and lacks some. The data show some 380,000 clones, with approximately 88% seen just once and 2% to 2.5% held by the top ten. The sample comprised PBMCs or T cells enriched from blood (not recorded which). The sequence came from a woman aged 35 to 49 with acute COVID-19. This rearrangement joins TRBV5-5 to TRBJ2-7, with 8 nucleotides matching TRBD1. This chain's CDR3 is CASSWEDRAYEQYF. The CDR3 coding sequence is TGTGCCAGCAGCTGGGAGGACAGGGCCTACGAGCAGTACTTC.